This paragraph covers one T cell receptor beta chain sequence. Its antigen is still unknown. The record originates from a study of T cells in Graves' hyperthyroidism and ophthalmopathy. Study information: Peripheral blood was obtained at initial diagnosis, preceding any treatment. Findings and caveats of the study: In simple terms, a model built on 13 V-J features told ophthalmopathy apart from stable hyperthyroidism.

RNA transcripts served as the template for amplifying TCR beta CDR3 regions. HTBI primers were the set used in a first-round RT-PCR of the TCR CDR3. TCRdb reanalysed the multiplex PCR reads using MiXCR and keeps one entry per CDR3 protein. The sample carries hundreds of thousands of distinct CDR3 sequences, around 24% recorded once. Subjects with ophthalmopathy showed a Clinical Activity Score no lower than 3, a NOSPECS grade no lower than 4, and a duration shorter than 3 months. It was uncontrolled infection, other autoimmune disease, pregnancy or lactation that excluded patients. V lost 4 bases and J lost 5, with 9 bases in between. The CDR3 length is 12 residues. Germline lookup yields CDR1 GTSNPN and CDR2 SVGIG (reference sequence).

This sequence joins TRBV30 and TRBJ1-5; D is perhaps TRBD1 (6 bases). Specimen: blood. The receptor's source is a woman aged 30 to 39 with Graves' ophthalmopathy. CDR3 sequence: CAWTSGDQPQHF. The CDR3 coding sequence is TGTGCCTGGACGTCAGGGGATCAGCCCCAGCATTTT.